Presented here are 32 T cell receptor beta chains from one specimen sequenced in a study of T cell responses to AZD1222 COVID-19 vaccine. Libraries were prepared by immunoSEQ multiplex PCR; TCRdb keeps only in-frame clonotypes and omits some of them. There are fewer than 200,000 clones in the sample; more than 80% occur only once, and roughly 4% lies in the top ten. Source: peripheral blood, taken 28 days after the second dose of the MenACWY control vaccine. All receptors derive from an adult who received the MenACWY meningococcal vaccine as a control.

The chain recombines TRBV27 with TRBJ2-7, with D tentatively TRBD1 (6 bases). This CDR3 has 13 residues. CDR1 is MNHEY and CDR2 is SMNVEV in the germline V gene (reference sequence). V gave up 8 bases and J gave up 0 bases, with 11 bases separating them. The CDR3 spells CASSGVSSYEQYF. In DNA, the CDR3 is TGTGCCAGCTCAGGGGTCAGCTCCTACGAGCAGTACTTC.

The J gene is TRBJ2-7, the V gene TRBV6-2 or TRBV6-3, with 12 bases matching TRBD2. CDR1 is MNHEY and CDR2 is SVGEGT in the germline V gene. Unmatched junction bases numbered 3, after V lost 3 bases and J lost 0 bases. The CDR3 runs to 16 residues. CDR3 DNA sequence: TGTGCCAGCAGTTATGGACTAGCGGGGACCTCCTACGAGCAGTACTTC. Its translation is CASSYGLAGTSYEQYF.

V and J are TRBV7-2 and TRBJ2-1; possible D gene TRBD2, 6 bases. Trimming removed 5 bases at V and 14 bases at J, with 16 bases between. The V gene's germline CDR1 is SGHTA and CDR2 FQGNSA. The CDR3 contains 12 residues. CDR3 in amino acids: CASSPGAVRKFF. CDR3 in DNA: TGTGCCAGCAGCCCGGGAGCGGTACGGAAGTTCTTC.

The V gene is TRBV9, the J gene TRBJ2-1; D is unclear. With 0 bases removed from V and 7 bases from J, the gap between germline ends came to 14 bases. CDR3 length equals 15 residues. Per the germline V gene, CDR1 is SGDLS and CDR2 is YYNGEE. CDR3 amino acids: CASSVELRYPNEQFF. CDR3 nucleotides: TGTGCCAGCAGCGTAGAATTACGGTACCCTAATGAGCAGTTCTTC.

This chain uses TRBV6-2 or TRBV6-3 with TRBJ2-1, with D uncertain. CDR3 length: 13 residues. The germline CDR1 and CDR2 sequences are MNHEY and SVGEGT. Trimming pared 5 bases from V and 10 bases from J, leaving 15 bases between. The CDR3 coding sequence is TGTGCCAGCAGTCACGGATTCCTCGCGGAGCAGTTCTTC. Its translation is CASSHGFLAEQFF.

The chain uses TRBV27 and TRBJ2-6, with unresolved D. This CDR3 spans 14 amino acids. The V end was cut by 5 bases, the J end by 1 base, with 6 bases between. From germline, CDR1 is MNHEY and CDR2 SMNVEV (reference sequence). The CDR3, as DNA: TGTGCCAGCAGTCCAAATTCTGGGGCCAACGTCCTGACTTTC. Translated: CASSPNSGANVLTF.

In this sample, this clone turned up once. CDR3 amino acids: CASSSGQGDEQYF. The CDR3 coding sequence is TGTGCCAGCAGCTCGGGACAGGGGGACGAGCAGTACTTC. The V call is TRBV7-3, the J call TRBJ2-7; 11 nucleotides line up with TRBD1. The CDR3 is 13 residues long. V shed 4 bases, J shed 5 bases, and the junction held 1 base outside the gene matches. The germline V gene encodes CDR1 SGHTA and CDR2 FQGTGA. Drawing the rest from reference TRBV7-3 and TRBJ2-7, the complete variable domain is GAGVSQTPSNKVTEKGKYVELRCDPISGHTALYWYRQSLGQGPEFLIYFQGTGAADDSGLPNDRFFAVRPEGSVSTLKIQRTERGDSAVYLCASSSGQGDEQYFGPGTRLTVT.

V gene TRBV25-1 combines with J gene TRBJ2-7, with 8 nucleotides matching TRBD2. Germline lookup yields CDR1 MGHDK and CDR2 SYGVNS. The trim removed 8 bases at V and 3 bases at J, leaving 9 bases unmatched. The CDR3 has 14 residues. The CDR3: CASAFSGARYEQYF. The CDR3 region has the DNA TGTGCCAGCGCTTTTAGCGGGGCCCGCTACGAGCAGTACTTC.

The gene calls are TRBV25-1 and TRBJ1-1; D gene unclear. Germline-derived CDR1 and CDR2 are MGHDK and SYGVNS. Trimming took 2 bases from V and 4 from J, leaving 8 bases between them. The CDR3 is made up of 13 amino acids. CDR3 amino acids: CASSEHKPTEAFF. The CDR3 nucleotides read TGTGCCAGCAGTGAACACAAACCCACTGAAGCTTTCTTT.

V is TRBV3-1 (or the pseudogene TRBV3-2) and J is TRBJ2-1; TRBD1 aligns across 8 bases. This CDR3 contains 16 residues. Germline V lookup: CDR1 LGHDT, CDR2 YNNKEL (reference sequence). V dropped 4 bases and J dropped 3; count of bases not matched to a gene: 8. The CDR3 DNA reads TGTGCCAGCAGCCCGATAACAGGGGGGTACTACAATGAGCAGTTCTTC. It translates to CASSPITGGYYNEQFF.

V gene TRBV28 combines with J gene TRBJ2-7, with a possible D match to TRBD1 (6 bases). Germline CDR1 is MDHEN and CDR2 is SYDVKM. Trimming stripped 3 bases from V and 7 bases from J, with 10 bases between. CDR3 size: 12 residues. CDR3 loop: CASSFSGVEQYF. The CDR3 DNA sequence: TGTGCCAGCAGTTTTTCAGGGGTAGAGCAGTACTTC.

V usage is TRBV6-2 or TRBV6-3 and J usage is TRBJ2-7, with 12 bases that match TRBD2. The CDR3 is 16 residues long. Germline assignment: CDR1 MNHEY and CDR2 SVGEGT. V trimming: 6 bases; J trimming: 3 bases; junction bases outside the gene matches: 9. The CDR3 DNA reads as TGTGCCAGCAGCCGCGGACTAGCGGGGATCCTCTACGAGCAGTACTTC. Translating it yields CASSRGLAGILYEQYF.

The chain combines TRBV7-3 with TRBJ1-3; 8 bases fit TRBD1. V trimming: 2 bases; J trimming: 3 bases; junction bases outside the gene matches: 3. The CDR3 totals 15 residues. Germline lookup yields CDR1 SGHTA and CDR2 FQGTGA. The DNA of the CDR3 is TGTGCCAGCAGCTTATCTACAGGGGGTGGAAACACCATATATTTT. Translation gives CASSLSTGGGNTIYF. Full variable domain (missing parts from reference TRBV7-3 and TRBJ1-3): GAGVSQTPSNKVTEKGKYVELRCDPISGHTALYWYRQSLGQGPEFLIYFQGTGAADDSGLPNDRFFAVRPEGSVSTLKIQRTERGDSAVYLCASSLSTGGGNTIYFGEGSWLTVV.

The chain links TRBV15 to TRBJ2-5; D is uncertain. The germline V gene encodes CDR1 LNHNV and CDR2 YYDKDF (reference sequence). Trimming stripped 0 bases from V and 2 bases from J, with 13 bases between. The CDR3 is 16 residues long. CDR3 loop: CATSRDGTVRQETQYF. Here the CDR3 DNA reads TGTGCCACCAGCAGAGACGGAACCGTACGGCAAGAGACCCAGTACTTC.

This clone was seen once. The chain combines TRBV27 with TRBJ1-5; TRBD1 matches at 7 bases. The germline V gene encodes CDR1 MNHEY and CDR2 SMNVEV (reference sequence). The CDR3 has 14 residues. Losses at the gene ends were 7 bases for V and 7 bases for J; bases not matched to a gene: 10. In DNA, the CDR3 is TGTGCCAGCAAGCCCGACAGGGCTTACCAGCCCCAGCATTTT. Translated, it gives CASKPDRAYQPQHF.

This rearrangement joins TRBV9 to TRBJ1-3; unclear D gene. This CDR3 spans 14 amino acids. Trimming took off 0 bases at V and 2 bases at J, with 6 bases between the two ends. Germline values: CDR1 SGDLS, CDR2 YYNGEE. The CDR3 loop is CASSVGPPGNTIYF. The CDR3 coding sequence is TGTGCCAGCAGCGTAGGACCCCCTGGAAACACCATATATTTT.

This chain uses TRBV7-2 with TRBJ2-1, with 14 nucleotides matching TRBD2. CDR1 SGHTA and CDR2 FQGNSA come from the germline V gene. This CDR3 has 16 residues. With 5 bases clipped from V and 8 bases from J, the junction kept 8 bases outside the gene matches. CDR3 loop: CASSGTSGRVGHEQFF. The CDR3 DNA reads as TGTGCCAGCAGCGGGACTAGCGGGAGAGTTGGCCATGAGCAGTTCTTC.

The chain links TRBV6-1 to TRBJ1-3; the D gene is possibly TRBD1 (6 bases). The CDR3 runs to 16 residues. V was clipped by 2 bases and J by 3 bases, with 14 bases between them. CDR1 and CDR2 from the germline V gene are MNHNS and SASEGT. This CDR3 is CASSEFLGGIGNTIYF. The CDR3 DNA reads TGTGCCAGCAGTGAATTTTTAGGGGGAATTGGAAACACCATATATTTT.

The V call is TRBV28, the J call TRBJ2-3; a possible D gene is TRBD1 (6 bases). The germline V and J ends were trimmed by 3 bases and 4 bases, with 8 bases remaining between them. Germline V lookup: CDR1 MDHEN, CDR2 SYDVKM. The CDR3 loop spans 13 amino acids. CDR3: CASSLGAADTQYF. DNA for the CDR3: TGTGCCAGCAGTTTGGGGGCTGCAGATACGCAGTATTTT.

V gene TRBV5-5 combines with J gene TRBJ1-3; perhaps TRBD1 as D (5 bases). CDR1 is SGHKS, CDR2 YYEKEE, per germline (reference sequence). Between the trimmed V and J ends, which lost 3 bases and 4 bases, there was a span of 14 bases. This CDR3 has 15 amino acids. The CDR3 loop reads CASSSQGGGGNTIYF. DNA for the CDR3: TGTGCCAGCAGCTCTCAGGGAGGAGGAGGAAACACCATATATTTT. Filled out from reference TRBV5-5 and TRBJ1-3, the complete variable domain reads DAGVTQSPTHLIKTRGQQVTLRCSPISGHKSVSWYQQVLGQGPQFIFQYYEKEERGRGNFPDRFSARQFPNYSSELNVNALLLGDSALYLCASSSQGGGGNTIYFGEGSWLTVV.

CDR3 DNA: TGTGCCAGCAGCTTACGCGACTATAATGAAAAACTGTTTTTT. As protein: CASSLRDYNEKLFF. The rearrangement uses TRBV7-8 and TRBJ1-4; D is ambiguous. CDR1 and CDR2 (germline): SGHVS, FQNEAQ. The CDR3 loop spans 14 amino acids. V was cut by 2 bases and J by 4 bases, with 8 bases left in between.

The genes are TRBV27 and TRBJ1-1; unclear D gene. Germline CDR1 reads MNHEY; CDR2 reads SMNVEV (reference sequence). CDR3 size: 14 residues. With 4 bases removed from V and 4 bases from J, the gap between germline ends came to 13 bases. CDR3 coding DNA: TGTGCCAGCAGTTCTAACCATTGGGGCACTGAAGCTTTCTTT. It specifies CASSSNHWGTEAFF.

The table lists this clone with a count of one. The genes are TRBV3-1 (or the pseudogene TRBV3-2) and TRBJ2-3; 15 nucleotides match TRBD2. Germline CDR1 is LGHDT and CDR2 is YNNKEL (reference sequence). V gave up 4 bases and J gave up 5 bases; unmatched junction bases: 7. This CDR3 region has 17 residues. The CDR3 region is CASSLRTSGRARDTQYF. For the CDR3, the DNA is TGTGCCAGCAGCCTGCGGACTAGCGGGAGGGCAAGAGATACGCAGTATTTT.

CDR3 DNA sequence: TGTGCCAGCAGCCCAGGGGGGCACACAGGGTATGAAAAACTGTTTTTT. Translated: CASSPGGHTGYEKLFF. This sequence joins TRBV5-5 and TRBJ1-4; 7 bases agree with TRBD1. The V gene end was trimmed by 4 bases and the J gene end by 6 bases; junction bases not matched to a gene: 12. The germline gives CDR1 SGHKS, CDR2 YYEKEE (reference sequence). The CDR3 extends over 16 amino acids.

The chain joins TRBV19 to TRBJ1-2, with 9 bases matching TRBD1. Trimming at V came to 6 bases and at J to 0 bases, leaving 2 bases not matched to a gene. The length of the CDR3 is 14 residues. Germline V gene lookup returns CDR1 LNHDA and CDR2 SQIVND (reference sequence). The CDR3 DNA sequence: TGTGCCAGTAGGGGGACAGGGCCTAACTATGGCTACACCTTC. This gives the protein CASRGTGPNYGYTF.

This rearrangement joins TRBV7-8 to TRBJ1-2; a weak D match, TRBD1 (5 bases). V dropped 5 bases and J dropped 8 bases, with 18 bases sitting between them. Germline values: CDR1 SGHVS, CDR2 FQNEAQ. This CDR3 contains 14 residues. CDR3 in amino acids: CASSGGEGAGGYTF. CDR3 DNA sequence: TGTGCCAGCAGCGGAGGTGAAGGGGCTGGCGGCTACACCTTC.

The J gene is TRBJ1-1, the V gene TRBV9, with D possibly matching TRBD1 (5 bases). Germline loops: CDR1 SGDLS, CDR2 YYNGEE. The ends were cut back, 0 bases at V and 4 bases at J, with 10 bases in the middle. CDR3 size: 14 residues. CDR3 sequence: CASSVDQGSTEAFF. CDR3 in DNA: TGTGCCAGCAGCGTAGACCAGGGAAGCACTGAAGCTTTCTTT.

The CDR3: CSAWTPNEQYF. The CDR3 DNA is TGCAGTGCGTGGACTCCCAACGAGCAGTACTTC. V is TRBV20-1 and J is TRBJ2-7; a weak D match, TRBD2 (5 bases). V lost 6 bases, J lost 5 bases, and 11 bases lay in between. The CDR3 length is 11 residues. Germline V CDR1 and CDR2: DFQATT, SNEGSKA (reference sequence).

The rearrangement links TRBV19 to TRBJ1-1, with D perhaps matching TRBD1 (5 bases). The germline V and J ends were trimmed by 1 base and 5 bases, with 11 bases remaining between them. The germline CDR1 and CDR2 sequences are LNHDA and SQIVND (reference sequence). There are 14 residues in the CDR3. This CDR3 reads CASSIATRGTEAFF. Here the CDR3 DNA reads TGTGCCAGTAGTATAGCCACGCGGGGGACTGAAGCTTTCTTT. Supplemented by reference TRBV19 and TRBJ1-1, the full variable domain reads DGGITQSPKYLFRKEGQNVTLSCEQNLNHDAMYWYRQDPGQGLRLIYYSQIVNDFQKGDIAEGYSVSREKKESFPLTVTSAQKNPTAFYLCASSIATRGTEAFFGQGTRLTVV.

The J gene is TRBJ1-1, the V gene TRBV20-1, with D maybe TRBD1 (5 bases). There are 10 residues in the CDR3. The germline gives CDR1 DFQATT, CDR2 SNEGSKA (reference sequence). The V and J ends lost 8 bases and 7 bases respectively, with 11 bases between them. CDR3 amino acids: CSLGTLEAFF. CDR3 nucleotides: TGCAGTTTGGGGACTCTTGAAGCTTTCTTT.

This clone was counted between two and nine times. V gene TRBV5-1 combines with J gene TRBJ2-1; D perhaps matches TRBD1 (6 bases). The CDR3 spans 14 residues. Trimming stripped 4 bases from V and 2 bases from J, with 10 bases between. Germline values: CDR1 SGHRS, CDR2 YFSETQ. CDR3 in amino acids: CASSLQGPYNEQFF. CDR3 bases: TGCGCCAGCAGCCTACAGGGACCCTACAATGAGCAGTTCTTC.

V and J are TRBV6-5 and TRBJ1-6; D is perhaps TRBD1 (6 bases). Looked up from germline, CDR1 is MNHEY and CDR2 is SVGAGI. The CDR3 has 14 amino acids. Deletions cut 9 bases from V and 15 bases from J, with 24 bases between. This CDR3 is CASRGNRERGDLHF. CDR3 sequence (DNA): TGTGCCAGTAGAGGAAACAGGGAACGGGGGGACCTCCACTTT.